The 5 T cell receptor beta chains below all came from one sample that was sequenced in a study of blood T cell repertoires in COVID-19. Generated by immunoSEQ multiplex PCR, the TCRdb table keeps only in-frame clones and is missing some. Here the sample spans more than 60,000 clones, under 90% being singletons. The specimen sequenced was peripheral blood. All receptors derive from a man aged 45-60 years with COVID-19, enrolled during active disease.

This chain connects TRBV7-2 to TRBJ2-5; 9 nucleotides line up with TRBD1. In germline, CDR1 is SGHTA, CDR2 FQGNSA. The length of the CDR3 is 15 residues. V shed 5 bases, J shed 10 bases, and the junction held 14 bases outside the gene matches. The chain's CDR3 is CASSPAPGTGNFQYF. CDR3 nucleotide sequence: TGTGCCAGCAGCCCAGCCCCCGGGACAGGGAATTTCCAGTACTTC.

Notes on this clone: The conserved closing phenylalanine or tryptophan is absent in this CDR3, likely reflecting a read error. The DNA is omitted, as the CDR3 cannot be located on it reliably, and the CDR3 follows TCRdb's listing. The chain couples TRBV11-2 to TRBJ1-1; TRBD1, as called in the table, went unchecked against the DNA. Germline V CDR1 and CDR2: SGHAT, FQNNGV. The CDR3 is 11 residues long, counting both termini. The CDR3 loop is CASSRTGAPQI.

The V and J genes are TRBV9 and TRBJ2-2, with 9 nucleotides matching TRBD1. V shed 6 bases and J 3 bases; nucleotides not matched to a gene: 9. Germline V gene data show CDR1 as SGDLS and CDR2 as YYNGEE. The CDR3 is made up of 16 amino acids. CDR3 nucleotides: TGTGCCAGCACCATCTCCGGGACAGGGCACACCGGGGAGCTGTTTTTT. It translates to CASTISGTGHTGELFF.

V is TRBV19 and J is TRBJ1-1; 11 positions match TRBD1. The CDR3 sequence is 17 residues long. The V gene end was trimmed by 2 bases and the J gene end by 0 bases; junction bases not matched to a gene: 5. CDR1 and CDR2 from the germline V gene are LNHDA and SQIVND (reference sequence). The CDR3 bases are TGTGCCAGTAGTATACCCGGACAGGGGGCGATGAACACTGAAGCTTTCTTT. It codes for CASSIPGQGAMNTEAFF.

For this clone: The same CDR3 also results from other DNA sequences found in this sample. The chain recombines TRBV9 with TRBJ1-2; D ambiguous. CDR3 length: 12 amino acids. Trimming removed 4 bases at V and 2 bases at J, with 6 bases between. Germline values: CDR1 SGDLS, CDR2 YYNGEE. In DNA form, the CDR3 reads TGTGCCAGCAGCCCCTCCAACTATGGCTACACCTTC. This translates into CASSPSNYGYTF.